Below, 21 T cell receptor beta chains from the same sample are listed, as sequenced in a study of T cell clonality in common variable immunodeficiency. Broader study findings: Common variable immunodeficiency TCR beta sequences reportedly had fewer deletions and N-nucleotide insertions.

For these receptors, no antigen is known. Here immunoSEQ multiplex PCR was the method, and the copy in TCRdb shows in-frame clones only, minus some. The sample has more than 30,000 clones, none seen only once; the top ten hold around 5.9%. The sequencing input was peripheral blood mononuclear cells. All receptors derive from a human donor with common variable immunodeficiency.

This clone was seen ten or more times. From the germline J gene comes the end of the CDR3, since the read stops 3 residues before it. V and J are TRBV19 and TRBJ2-3, with D uncertain. The V gene's germline CDR1 is LNHDA and CDR2 SQIVND (reference sequence). Trimming took 1 base from V and 2 from J, leaving 10 bases between them. The CDR3 contains 15 residues. CDR3: CASSIGPIHTDTQYF. CDR3 bases read: TGTGCCAGTAGTATAGGGCCCATACACACAGATACG.

This clone was seen many times. Read sequence stops 3 residues before the CDR3 end, and the germline J gene provides the missing end. The V and J genes are TRBV20-1 and TRBJ2-5, with 14 bases aligning to TRBD2. CDR3 length equals 14 residues. Unmatched junction bases numbered 3, after V lost 5 bases and J lost 4 bases. Germline V lookup: CDR1 DFQATT, CDR2 SNEGSKA (reference sequence). CDR3 DNA, as far as it was read: TGCAGTGCTGGACTAGCGGGGGGCCGAGAGACC. It encodes CSAGLAGGRET. The CDR3 in full is CSAGLAGGRETQYF.

This clone occurred many times. The CDR3 bases that were read are TGTGCCTGGAGTGCAGGAGCCTACGAG. Residues: CAWSAGAYE. The whole CDR3 reads CAWSAGAYEQYF. The chain carries TRBV30 and TRBJ2-7, with D uncertain. The CDR3 end falls 3 residues outside the read, so it is completed with the germline J gene. CDR3 length: 12 amino acids. V lost 1 base and J 2 bases, leaving 6 bases between the germline ends. Germline V gene lookup returns CDR1 GTSNPN and CDR2 SVGIG (reference sequence).

This clone appeared a few times. The read terminates 3 residues before the CDR3 end, so the remaining end is supplied by the germline J gene. This chain joins TRBV19 and TRBJ2-3; D remains unclear. This CDR3 comprises 15 residues. The V gene's germline CDR1 is LNHDA and CDR2 SQIVND (reference sequence). Between the trimmed V and J ends, which lost 5 bases and 2 bases, there was a span of 14 bases. The CDR3: CASSPSPRNTDTQYF. CDR3 DNA, as far as it was read: TGTGCCAGTAGTCCCTCCCCGCGAAACACAGATACG.

For this clone: The CDR3 end lies 3 residues beyond the end of the read and is filled in from the germline J gene. This chain joins TRBV7-2 and TRBJ2-7; D might be TRBD1 (6 bases). Trimming removed 0 bases at V and 5 bases at J, with 11 bases between. The CDR3 is 14 residues long. CDR1 and CDR2 from the germline V gene are SGHTA and FQGNSA. The sequenced part of the CDR3 DNA is TGTGCCAGCAGCTTAGCCGGGGACATCCACGAG. Protein: CASSLAGDIHE. The entire CDR3 is CASSLAGDIHEQYF.

Comment on this clone: With the read ending 3 residues before the CDR3 end, the germline J gene is used to fill in that end. V is TRBV19 and J is TRBJ2-7; 8 bases align to TRBD1. With 3 bases clipped from V and 3 bases from J, the junction kept 7 bases outside the gene matches. There are 15 residues in the CDR3. Germline-derived CDR1 and CDR2 are LNHDA and SQIVND (reference sequence). CDR3: CASSISPGGGYEQYF. The CDR3 DNA, read in part, is TGTGCCAGTAGTATCTCTCCAGGGGGCGGCTACGAG.

This clone was detected only a few times. The read is 3 residues too short to cover the CDR3 end, so that end is filled in from the germline J gene. The rearrangement uses TRBV6-1 and TRBJ1-2, with 7 bases that match TRBD1. Per germline, CDR1 MNHNS and CDR2 SASEGT. This CDR3 is 13 amino acids long. The trim removed 0 bases at V and 7 bases at J, leaving 2 bases unmatched. The DNA read from the CDR3 is TGTGCCAGCAGTGAAGCGACAGGGCGTGGC. It is translated as CASSEATGRG. The entire CDR3 protein is CASSEATGRGYTF.

In this sample, this clone turned up many times. The read terminates 3 residues before the CDR3 end, so the remaining end is supplied by the germline J gene. The sample contains more than one DNA sequence encoding this CDR3. The rearrangement links TRBV7-9 to TRBJ1-1, with 7 positions matching TRBD1. The length of the CDR3 is 15 residues. CDR1 SEHNR and CDR2 FQNEAQ come from the germline V gene (reference sequence). V lost 3 bases to trimming and J lost 1 base; unmatched junction nucleotides: 5. This chain's CDR3 is CASSLRTGSNTEAFF. The part of the CDR3 DNA that was read is TGTGCCAGCAGCTTGAGGACAGGTTCGAACACTGAA.

The table lists this clone with a few counts. Coverage ceases 3 residues before the CDR3 finishes, and the germline J gene fills in the end. This chain joins TRBV7-2 and TRBJ1-6, with TRBD1 matching over 9 bases. The CDR3 is 15 residues long. Losses at the gene ends were 6 bases for V and 7 bases for J; bases not matched to a gene: 7. Germline V CDR1 and CDR2: SGHTA, FQGNSA. CDR3 protein: CASRTGTGINSPLHF. The covered CDR3 bases are TGTGCCAGCAGGACCGGGACAGGGATAAATTCACCC.

In this sample, this clone turned up a few times. The sequence runs out 3 residues before the end of the CDR3; the remainder is reconstructed from the germline J gene. The V and J genes are TRBV7-8 and TRBJ1-6; 7 nucleotides line up with TRBD1. The CDR3 consists of 18 residues. The trim removed 4 bases at V and 1 base at J, leaving 10 bases unmatched. CDR1 SGHVS and CDR2 FQNEAQ come from the germline V gene. The CDR3 region is CASSSKQGGWSYNSPLHF. The covered CDR3 bases are TGTGCCAGCAGCTCCAAGCAGGGGGGATGGTCCTATAATTCACCC.

As for this clone: Read data end 3 residues before the CDR3 end; the end is taken from the germline J gene. The chain is built from TRBV5-1 and TRBJ1-1, with unresolved D. The CDR3 has 13 residues. V lost 0 bases to trimming and J lost 4 bases, with 7 bases between them. The V gene's germline CDR1 is SGHRS and CDR2 YFSETQ. CDR3 bases read: TGCGCCAGCAGCTTGGAGGTTTCCACTGAA. Protein: CASSLEVSTE. The CDR3 in full is CASSLEVSTEAFF.

This clone was picked up a small number of times. Read data end 3 residues before the CDR3 end; the end is taken from the germline J gene. The chain couples TRBV18 to TRBJ2-5, with 8 bases matching TRBD2. This CDR3 contains 17 residues. Germline V gene sequence: CDR1 KGHSH, CDR2 LQKENI. V lost 3 bases to trimming and J lost 3 bases; unmatched junction nucleotides: 12. The CDR3 spells CASSPQRGTPLKETQYF. The covered CDR3 bases are TGTGCCAGCTCACCCCAGCGGGGGACACCCCTGAAAGAGACC.

With regard to this clone: The read ends 3 residues before the CDR3 terminus; that terminus is restored from the germline J gene. The chain uses TRBV2 and TRBJ1-1, with unresolved D. This CDR3 has 15 amino acids. CDR1 is SNHLY and CDR2 is FYNNEI in the germline V gene. V dropped 7 bases and J dropped 1 base, with 16 bases sitting between them. CDR3 DNA, as far as it was read: TGTGCCAGCACACCGAGGGCGGGCGAGAACACTGAA. Translating it yields CASTPRAGENTE. The whole CDR3 reads CASTPRAGENTEAFF.

This clone was recorded at least ten times. With the read ending 3 residues before the CDR3 end, the germline J gene is used to fill in that end. This chain links TRBV10-1 with TRBJ1-5, with D tentatively TRBD1 (6 bases). The CDR3 is 19 amino acids. Germline values: CDR1 WNHNN, CDR2 SYGVQD (reference sequence). With 3 bases removed from V and 3 bases from J, the gap between germline ends came to 24 bases. CDR3 DNA, as far as it was read: TGCGCCAGCAGTGAAAATCAAGACAGGCCGGCTTGGCCCAATCAGCCC. Encoded protein: CASSENQDRPAWPNQP. The full CDR3 protein is CASSENQDRPAWPNQPQHF.

Worth noting for this clone: The read ends 3 residues early relative to the CDR3; the germline J gene fills the gap. The V call is TRBV7-2, the J call TRBJ1-4; possible D gene TRBD1, 5 bases. The CDR3 length is 15 residues. V was shortened by 3 bases and J by 5 bases, with 13 bases between the two germline ends. CDR1 SGHTA and CDR2 FQGNSA come from the germline V gene. The CDR3 spells CASSFNLGGNEKLFF. The sequenced part of the CDR3 DNA is TGTGCCAGCAGCTTTAATTTGGGGGGGAATGAAAAA.

Note on this clone: The CDR3 extends 3 residues past the end of the read, so its final part is completed from the germline J gene. J is TRBJ1-4 and V is TRBV6-2 or TRBV6-3, with 7 bases that match TRBD1. The V segment lost 5 bases and the J segment 8 bases; nucleotides outside the gene matches: 5. CDR1 is MNHEY and CDR2 is SVGEGT in the germline V gene. The CDR3 totals 13 residues. CDR3 protein: CASSRRGQEKLFF. The sequenced CDR3 bases are TGTGCCAGCAGTAGGAGGGGACAGGAAAAA.

This clone was detected only a few times. From the germline J gene comes the end of the CDR3, since the read stops 3 residues before it. This chain uses TRBV7-9 with TRBJ2-5; perhaps TRBD1 as D (6 bases). The ends were cut back, 5 bases at V and 4 bases at J, with 14 bases in the middle. The CDR3 loop spans 14 amino acids. Looked up from germline, CDR1 is SEHNR and CDR2 is FQNEAQ (reference sequence). CDR3 DNA (partial): TGTGCCAGCAGCCCTGGACAGTCGGTAGAGACC. It specifies CASSPGQSVET. Given in full, the CDR3 is CASSPGQSVETQYF.

This clone was seen more than once but under ten times. Sequencing ends 3 residues short of the CDR3 end; the germline J gene provides the rest. The chain has TRBV2 and TRBJ1-2, with 7 bases lining up with TRBD1. The CDR3 spans 12 residues. The germline gives CDR1 SNHLY, CDR2 FYNNEI. The DNA read from the CDR3 is TGTGCCAGCACCCCGACAGGGATCGGC. Amino acids: CASTPTGIG. The complete CDR3 sequence is CASTPTGIGYTF.

As for this clone: The read terminates 3 residues before the CDR3 end, so the remaining end is supplied by the germline J gene. This chain connects TRBV30 to TRBJ1-3; D gene unclear. The V end lost 4 bases, the J end lost 2 bases, and 12 bases lay between the germline ends. This CDR3 spans 14 amino acids. Germline V gene data show CDR1 as GTSNPN and CDR2 as SVGIG (reference sequence). The CDR3 here is CAWIETGTGNTIYF. The CDR3 bases that were read are TGTGCCTGGATCGAAACGGGGACTGGAAACACC.

The CDR3 is CASTGPGGQPQHF. Partial CDR3 DNA: TGTGCCAGCACAGGGCCAGGTGGGCAGCCC. This chain links TRBV2 with TRBJ1-5, with a weak D call TRBD1 (5 bases). The CDR3 goes on 3 residues after the read ends, and that part is filled in from the germline J gene. V lost 7 bases to trimming and J lost 7 bases, with 14 bases between them. The CDR3 contains 13 residues. The V gene's germline CDR1 is SNHLY and CDR2 FYNNEI.

This clone was counted a few times. The CDR3 end falls 3 residues outside the read, so it is completed with the germline J gene. The V gene is TRBV19, the J gene TRBJ2-4; D call uncertain. Germline lookup yields CDR1 LNHDA and CDR2 SQIVND (reference sequence). Trimming stripped 3 bases from V and 0 bases from J, with 6 bases between. The CDR3 has 14 amino acids. The CDR3 reads CASSISLAKNIQYF. CDR3 DNA, as far as it was read: TGTGCCAGTAGTATTTCTCTAGCCAAAAACATT.